This record looks at one T cell receptor (beta chain) sequence and its context. The target antigen is unknown. Molecular barcoding with unique molecular identifiers was used for the TCRbeta library. In TCRdb, the PCR reads were re-called with MiXCR into one record per CDR3 protein. The top ten clones hold about 28% of a sample with approximately 980,000 distinct CDR3 sequences, less than 30% of them seen once. The data were obtained in a study of T-cell reconstitution after alpha-beta-depleted transplantation in children. CDR3 length equals 17 residues. The V and J ends lost 1 base and 2 bases, in that order; junction bases with no gene match: 6. Germline CDR1 SEHNR, CDR2 FQNEAQ (reference sequence). Overall study results and limits: After one year, T-cell counts and TCRbeta diversity mostly came from new T cells. The origin of alpha-beta T cells about two months after transplant was reportedly several hundred expanded graft clones.

The clonotype was recovered from a boy in the first two years of life who had a stem cell transplant for SCID, so the T cells may come from the graft donor. The chain joins TRBV7-9 to TRBJ2-5, with 11 bases aligning to TRBD2. The specimen comprised PBMCs, mostly from graft donor cells, sampled 360 days after TCRalphabeta/CD19-depleted stem cell transplant. Here the CDR3 reads CASSLGLAGFVQETQYF. CDR3 nucleotide sequence: TGTGCCAGCAGCTTAGGACTAGCGGGGTTCGTTCAAGAGACCCAGTACTTC.